The rows below give T cell receptor beta chains drawn from one sample of a study of blood T cells in healthy people across ages. TCRdb reprocessed the 5' RACE reads via MiXCR and lists one record per CDR3 protein. The repertoire holds fewer than 1,000,000 distinct CDR3 sequences, with roughly 44% as singletons. Sample: blood. These receptors originate from a man aged 55 to 70 in good health. The CDR3 runs from the conserved cysteine through the conserved F or W. The order of the fields is V gene, J gene, D gene, clone size, CDR3 protein, CDR3 DNA. The D gene is left open where the match is weak. For some rows the clone size is stated as once, few or many, or as a class when expanded; others skip it.

TRBV7-9	TRBJ1-6	TRBD1	-	CASSSGTGVSSPLHF	TGTGCCAGCAGCTCCGGGACAGGGGTGTCTTCACCCCTCCACTTT
TRBV6-2/TRBV6-3	TRBJ1-1	TRBD1	few	CATAGQDKTFF	TGTGCCACCGCGGGACAGGATAAGACTTTCTTT
TRBV5-6	TRBJ1-2	TRBD1	many	CASSRQGASDGYTF	TGTGCCAGCAGCCGACAGGGGGCTTCTGACGGCTACACCTTC
TRBV10-2	TRBJ1-2	TRBD1	few	CASSGDDRGPYGYTF	TGCGCCAGCAGTGGCGACGACAGGGGACCCTATGGCTACACCTTC
TRBV10-3	TRBJ2-2	TRBD1	few	CAISSTGGSNTGELFF	TGTGCCATCAGTAGCACAGGGGGCTCGAACACCGGGGAGCTGTTTTTT
TRBV12-3/TRBV12-4	TRBJ2-1	-	-	CASSHRVGFYNEQFF	TGTGCCAGCAGTCACAGGGTTGGTTTCTACAATGAGCAGTTCTTC
TRBV12-5	TRBJ2-5	TRBD1	few	CASGHDRAAKTQYF	TGTGCTAGTGGTCATGACAGGGCAGCGAAGACCCAGTACTTC
TRBV20-1	TRBJ2-5	TRBD2	-	CSAMKLAGVLYNEQYF	TGCAGTGCTATGAAACTAGCGGGGGTTCTCTACAATGAGCAGTACTTC
TRBV6-5	TRBJ2-3	-	-	CASTTASTDTQYF	TGTGCCAGTACCACGGCTAGCACAGATACGCAGTATTTT
TRBV6-1	TRBJ1-2	TRBD1	-	CASSETGEAGYTF	TGTGCCAGCAGTGAGACAGGGGAGGCTGGCTACACCTTC
TRBV6-2/TRBV6-3	TRBJ2-1	TRBD2	-	CASSYRSGGVSYNEQFF	TGTGCCAGCAGTTACAGAAGCGGGGGAGTCTCCTACAATGAGCAGTTCTTC
TRBV7-2	TRBJ2-5	-	-	CASSQDQAQETQYF	TGTGCCAGCAGCCAGGACCAAGCCCAAGAGACCCAGTACTTC
TRBV25-1	TRBJ2-3	TRBD1	-	CASQDRMSTDTLYF	TGTGCCAGCCAGGACAGGATGAGCACAGATACGCTGTATTTT
TRBV12-3/TRBV12-4	TRBJ2-3	-	-	CATSEGVDTQYF	TGTGCCACCTCCGAGGGAGTGGATACGCAGTATTTT
TRBV20-1	TRBJ2-1	-	many	CSAKGQYNEQFF	TGCAGTGCCAAGGGCCAATACAATGAGCAGTTCTTC
TRBV4-3	TRBJ2-1	TRBD1	-	CAISQKRTGGLGEQFF	TGCGCCATCAGCCAAAAACGCACAGGGGGTTTGGGTGAGCAGTTCTTC
TRBV12-3/TRBV12-4	TRBJ2-1	TRBD2	few	CASSSRSGGTSIHNEQFF	TGTGCCAGCAGTTCACGTAGCGGGGGGACCTCAATTCACAATGAGCAGTTCTTC
TRBV14	TRBJ2-1	TRBD2	-	CATIRSGGGYNEQFF	TGTGCCACCATAAGGTCGGGGGGGGGCTACAATGAGCAGTTCTTC
TRBV6-2/TRBV6-3	TRBJ2-6	-	few	CASRLSQVSGANVLTF	TGTGCCAGCAGACTAAGCCAGGTCTCTGGGGCCAACGTCCTGACTTTC
TRBV7-3	TRBJ1-2	-	-	CASSLTGMDGYTF	TGTGCCAGCAGCTTAACCGGTATGGATGGCTACACCTTC
TRBV6-2/TRBV6-3	TRBJ2-6	-	-	CTSSAGTGANVLTF	TGTACCAGCAGTGCAGGGACTGGGGCCAACGTCCTGACTTTC
TRBV2	TRBJ2-7	-	-	CASSPINYEQYF	TGTGCCAGCAGTCCCATAAATTACGAGCAGTACTTC
TRBV4-1	TRBJ2-7	TRBD1	few	CASSQPGQTYEQYF	TGCGCCAGCAGCCAACCGGGACAGACCTACGAGCAGTACTTC
TRBV12-3/TRBV12-4	TRBJ2-1	TRBD2	few	CASSPGTRGNNEQFF	TGTGCCAGCAGTCCCGGGACTAGAGGAAACAATGAGCAGTTCTTC
TRBV19	TRBJ2-5	TRBD1	-	CASSTWTGISETQYF	TGTGCCAGTAGTACCTGGACAGGGATATCGGAGACCCAGTACTTC
TRBV5-6	TRBJ2-6	-	few	CASSYGRTSGANVLTF	TGTGCCAGCAGTTATGGACGGACCTCTGGGGCCAACGTCCTGACTTTC
TRBV14	TRBJ2-5	-	-	CARGGTPDRETQYF	TGTGCCAGAGGGGGGACCCCCGACAGGGAGACCCAGTACTTC